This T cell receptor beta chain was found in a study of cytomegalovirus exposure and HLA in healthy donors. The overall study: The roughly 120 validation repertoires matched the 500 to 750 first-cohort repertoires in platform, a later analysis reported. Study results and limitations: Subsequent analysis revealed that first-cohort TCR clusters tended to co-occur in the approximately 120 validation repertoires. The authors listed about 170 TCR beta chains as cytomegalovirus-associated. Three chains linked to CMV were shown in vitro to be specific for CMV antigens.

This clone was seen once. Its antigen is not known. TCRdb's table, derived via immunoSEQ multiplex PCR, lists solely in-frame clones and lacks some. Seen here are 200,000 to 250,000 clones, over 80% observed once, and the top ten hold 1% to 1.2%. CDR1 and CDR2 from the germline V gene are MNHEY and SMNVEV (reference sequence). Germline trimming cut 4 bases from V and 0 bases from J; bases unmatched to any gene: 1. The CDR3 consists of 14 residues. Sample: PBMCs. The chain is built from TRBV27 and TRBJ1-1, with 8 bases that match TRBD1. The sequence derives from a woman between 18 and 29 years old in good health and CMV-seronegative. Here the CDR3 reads CASSWDRMNTEAFF. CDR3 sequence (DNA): TGTGCCAGCAGTTGGGACAGGATGAACACTGAAGCTTTCTTT.